Following are 10 T cell receptor beta chains from one sample sequenced in a study of CD8 T cells in Susac syndrome. The RNA, about 0.45 to 1 ug, was put through reverse transcription using random hexamers. TCRdb reprocessed the immunoSEQ multiplex PCR reads via MiXCR and lists one record per CDR3 protein. The sample holds about 200,000 distinct CDR3 sequences, about 95% seen once. The sequencing sample was made of CD4+ T cells from PBMCs. The receptors derive from a human donor with multiple sclerosis.

The chain joins TRBV29-1 to TRBJ2-7; D is perhaps TRBD1 (6 bases). Germline values: CDR1 SQVTM, CDR2 ANQGSEA. This CDR3 is built from 12 residues. V dropped 3 bases and J dropped 6 bases, with 12 bases sitting between them. The CDR3 here is CSVEARGGEQYF. CDR3 in DNA: TGCAGCGTTGAGGCTAGAGGGGGCGAGCAGTACTTC.

The genes are TRBV5-1 and TRBJ2-1, with no clear D. Germline V gives CDR1 SGHRS, CDR2 YFSETQ. V lost 2 bases, J lost 10 bases, and 10 bases lay in between. The length of the CDR3 is 12 residues. The CDR3 region is CASSFGPMEQFF. CDR3 DNA sequence: TGCGCCAGCAGCTTTGGTCCAATGGAGCAGTTCTTC. The full variable domain, completed using reference TRBV5-1 and TRBJ2-1, is KAGVTQTPRYLIKTRGQQVTLSCSPISGHRSVSWYQQTPGQGLQFLFEYFSETQRNKGNFPGRFSGRQFSNSRSEMNVSTLELGDSALYLCASSFGPMEQFFGPGTRLTVL.

In this sample, this clonotype turned up once. The chain employs TRBV5-1 and TRBJ2-1; 10 bases fit TRBD2. Germline V gene data show CDR1 as SGHRS and CDR2 as YFSETQ. This CDR3 is built from 14 residues. V lost 5 bases, J lost 4 bases, and 3 bases stayed unmatched. The CDR3 nucleotides read TGCGCCAGCAGACCTAGCGGGGGTTACAATGAGCAGTTCTTC. Its protein is CASRPSGGYNEQFF.

The J gene is TRBJ2-1, the V gene TRBV29-1; D gene ambiguous. V was clipped by 8 bases and J by 3 bases, with 14 bases between them. The CDR3 contains 13 residues. Germline CDR1 reads SQVTM; CDR2 reads ANQGSEA. This CDR3 is CSLLVGFYNEQFF. The CDR3 coding sequence is TGCAGCCTCTTGGTAGGGTTCTACAATGAGCAGTTCTTC.

The chain employs TRBV30 and TRBJ1-1; D call uncertain. Germline V gene data show CDR1 as GTSNPN and CDR2 as SVGIG (reference sequence). Trimming took off 4 bases at V and 11 bases at J, with 14 bases between the two ends. This CDR3 contains 11 residues. For the CDR3, the DNA is TGTGCCTGGATTCGGGGAGGTGAGGCTTTCTTT. This encodes CAWIRGGEAFF.

This sequence joins TRBV10-3 and TRBJ2-1, with 10 bases lining up with TRBD1. Germline CDR1 reads ENHRY; CDR2 reads SYGVKD. CDR3 length: 13 amino acids. V shed 9 bases, J shed 3 bases, and the junction held 2 bases outside the gene matches. The CDR3 here is CAIGTGDYNEQFF. Written as DNA, the CDR3 is TGTGCCATTGGGACAGGGGACTACAATGAGCAGTTCTTC.

V gene TRBV4-1 combines with J gene TRBJ2-5; D may be TRBD2 (6 bases). Germline CDR1 MGHRA, CDR2 YSYEKL. The CDR3 extends over 15 amino acids. Trimming took off 4 bases at V and 2 bases at J, with 14 bases between the two ends. The CDR3 sequence: CASSPYEGLQETQYF. CDR3 nucleotide sequence: TGCGCCAGCAGCCCCTACGAAGGACTACAAGAGACCCAGTACTTC.

The chain has TRBV30 and TRBJ1-5; TRBD1 matches 7 bases. V lost 5 bases, J lost 5 bases, and 6 bases stayed unmatched. The CDR3 totals 13 residues. Germline V gene lookup returns CDR1 GTSNPN and CDR2 SVGIG (reference sequence). CDR3 DNA: TGTGCCTGGGGCACAGGGGATCATCAGCCCCAGCATTTT. This translates into CAWGTGDHQPQHF.

The genes are TRBV3-1 and TRBJ2-7; weak D call: TRBD2 (5 bases). The CDR3 is made up of 15 amino acids. V gave up 1 base and J gave up 7 bases, with 17 bases separating them. In germline, CDR1 is LGHDT, CDR2 YNNKEL (reference sequence). CDR3 coding DNA: TGTGCCAGCAGCCAAGGCATAGGACTCCTCAGTGAGCAGTACTTC. Translation gives CASSQGIGLLSEQYF.

This chain links TRBV14 with TRBJ2-1; no reliable D call. The length of the CDR3 is 14 residues. V was clipped by 1 base and J by 5 bases, with 9 bases between them. Germline CDR1 SGHDN, CDR2 FVKESK. The CDR3: CASSQGTVHNEQFF. As DNA, the CDR3 is TGTGCCAGCAGCCAAGGTACGGTCCACAATGAGCAGTTCTTC.